Presented here are 19 T cell receptor beta chains from one specimen sequenced in a study of T cells expressing NK-cell markers. TCRdb reprocessed the 5' RACE reads and reports one entry per CDR3 protein, with no DNA. Its listing shows roughly 450,000 distinct CDR3 sequences. Source material: blood T cells: a sorted CD56 or NKG2C T cell subset, CD4+ or CD8+ T cells, or bulk PBMC T cells (not recorded which). All receptors derive from a woman aged 45-65 years in good health.

The chain joins TRBV12-3 or TRBV12-4 to TRBJ2-1; TCRdb proposes TRBD2, but this gene call is untestable without DNA. The CDR3 spans 15 residues. CDR3 region: CASSPGTSRDNEQFF.

The J gene is TRBJ2-2, the V gene TRBV24-1; TCRdb selects TRBD2, and the lack of DNA leaves this call unchecked. Germline V gives CDR1 KGHDR, CDR2 SFDVKD. CDR3 size: 17 residues. This chain's CDR3 is CATSDSGTSGYTGELFF.

The V and J genes are TRBV20-1 and TRBJ2-2. Germline lookup yields CDR1 DFQATT and CDR2 SNEGSKA (reference sequence). This CDR3 spans 13 amino acids. The CDR3 protein is CSASPINTGELFF.

The V call is TRBV6-1, the J call TRBJ1-5; TCRdb designates TRBD1, a call that cannot be tested without DNA. There are 14 residues in the CDR3. Germline CDR1 reads MNHNS; CDR2 reads SASEGT. Here the CDR3 reads CASTMTGIGQPQHF.

The rearrangement uses TRBV12-3 or TRBV12-4 and TRBJ2-5; TCRdb's D call, TRBD1, is unchecked because there is no DNA. This CDR3 region has 14 residues. The CDR3 region is CASSFLTGLETQYF.

V usage is TRBV7-2 and J usage is TRBJ2-3; there is no DNA to check the TCRdb D call of TRBD2. The CDR3 totals 15 residues. Germline values: CDR1 SGHTA, CDR2 FQGNSA. This CDR3 reads CASSQGLARADTQYF.

This chain's CDR3 is CASSFGLAGHEQFF. The chain uses TRBV12-3 or TRBV12-4 and TRBJ2-1; TCRdb outputs TRBD2, but without DNA this stays unchecked. This CDR3 contains 14 residues.

This chain uses TRBV20-1 with TRBJ2-1; the D call of TRBD2 rests on TCRdb alone, since no DNA is present to check it. CDR1 and CDR2 from the germline V gene are DFQATT and SNEGSKA (reference sequence). The CDR3 totals 15 residues. CDR3 loop: CSATSGSRSYNEQFF.

The gene calls are TRBV20-1 and TRBJ1-5; TCRdb's D gene call, TRBD1, goes unchecked for lack of DNA. The CDR3 length is 13 residues. Germline values: CDR1 DFQATT, CDR2 SNEGSKA (reference sequence). CDR3: CSARLSDGGPQHF.

This chain connects TRBV20-1 to TRBJ2-1; TCRdb selects TRBD2, and the lack of DNA leaves this call unchecked. The CDR3 runs to 15 residues. Germline CDR1 reads DFQATT; CDR2 reads SNEGSKA (reference sequence). This CDR3 reads CSALPGSGLDNEQFF.

V is TRBV29-1 and J is TRBJ2-5. CDR3 size: 11 residues. Germline V gives CDR1 SQVTM, CDR2 ANQGSEA. The CDR3 reads CSVDFSQTQYF. The full variable domain, rest sourced from reference TRBV29-1 and TRBJ2-5, is SAVISQKPSRDICQRGTSLTIQCQVDSQVTMMFWYRQQPGQSLTLIATANQGSEATYESGFVIDKFPISRPNLTFSTLTVSNMSPEDSSIYLCSVDFSQTQYFGPGTRLLVL.

This chain connects TRBV27 to TRBJ2-5; TCRdb's D gene call, TRBD2, goes unchecked for lack of DNA. Germline V lookup: CDR1 MNHEY, CDR2 SMNVEV (reference sequence). The CDR3 covers 15 residues. CDR3: CASSFLAGGGRTQYF.

The V call is TRBV20-1, the J call TRBJ2-4; TCRdb designates TRBD2, a call that cannot be tested without DNA. CDR1 and CDR2 (germline): DFQATT, SNEGSKA (reference sequence). This CDR3 has 15 amino acids. CDR3 residues: CSASLAGVAKNIQYF.

This chain links TRBV5-1 with TRBJ2-3; TCRdb proposes TRBD2, but this gene call is untestable without DNA. Germline V gene lookup returns CDR1 SGHRS and CDR2 YFSETQ. The CDR3 is made up of 14 amino acids. CDR3 loop: CASSQTSGRDTQYF.

The chain employs TRBV5-1 and TRBJ2-5; absent DNA, TCRdb's TRBD2 call cannot be checked. The CDR3 covers 13 residues. Germline CDR1 SGHRS, CDR2 YFSETQ. CDR3 residues: CASIEGAKETQYF. Looking up the rest from reference TRBV5-1 and TRBJ2-5 gives the full variable domain: KAGVTQTPRYLIKTRGQQVTLSCSPISGHRSVSWYQQTPGQGLQFLFEYFSETQRNKGNFPGRFSGRQFSNSRSEMNVSTLELGDSALYLCASIEGAKETQYFGPGTRLLVL.

The chain joins TRBV4-2 to TRBJ2-1. This CDR3 has 15 amino acids. Germline values: CDR1 LGHNA, CDR2 YNFKEQ. The chain's CDR3 is CASSQEGSFYNEQFF.

This sequence joins TRBV12-3 or TRBV12-4 and TRBJ2-7; the TCRdb call, TRBD2, lacks DNA for checking. This CDR3 comprises 15 residues. CDR3 region: CASSHLGLAGNEQYF.

The CDR3: CSVREGAAKNIQYF. This chain joins TRBV29-1 and TRBJ2-4; as DNA is missing, the TRBD1 call by TCRdb cannot be tested. Germline V gives CDR1 SQVTM, CDR2 ANQGSEA. This CDR3 is built from 14 residues.

The rearrangement uses TRBV2 and TRBJ2-1; TCRdb designates TRBD2, a call that cannot be tested without DNA. Germline loops: CDR1 SNHLY, CDR2 FYNNEI. There are 14 residues in the CDR3. The CDR3 spells CASSAQGGSNEQFF.